Described below is a single T cell receptor beta chain sequence and its context. Its specificity is not known. CDR3 length: 15 amino acids. Per germline, CDR1 SGHTA and CDR2 FQGNSA. V gave up 4 bases and J gave up 0 bases, with 13 bases separating them. TCRdb's table, derived via immunoSEQ multiplex PCR, lists solely in-frame clones and lacks some. Here the sample spans about 36,000 clones, around 83% being singletons. These data belong to a study of CD4 T cells in relation to SARS-CoV-2 and coronaviruses. At the level of the study: TCR beta CDR3s were sequenced after roughly eleven-day antigen culture of PBMCs. Patient ages ranged from 21 to 72, median 38. Overall study results and limits: Each donor contributed either pre-pandemic or post-infection samples, not both.

Naive or memory CD4+ cells were cultured 1:1 with T cell-depleted PBMCs plus CEF. This sequence joins TRBV7-2 and TRBJ2-7; no reliable D call. The sequenced material came from naive CD4+ T cells from PBMCs, cultured in vitro. Subset of the sample: naive CD4+ T cells isolated by negative enrichment. The sequence was collected from an adult with COVID-19. CDR3 region: CASSYSSILSYEQYF. The CDR3 nucleotides read TGTGCCAGCAGCTACTCTAGTATACTCTCCTACGAGCAGTACTTC.